Below, 6 T cell receptor beta chains from the same sample are listed, as sequenced in a study of blood T cell repertoires in COVID-19. Clones were sequenced by immunoSEQ multiplex PCR, and TCRdb holds only the in-frame ones, with some missing. The sample includes over 120,000 clones, 60% to 85% of them seen just once. Material for sequencing was peripheral blood. The receptors shown here come from a woman at least 80 years old with active or convalescent COVID-19.

This clone was found a few times. The V gene is TRBV12-2, the J gene TRBJ1-1; TRBD1, the table's D call, lacks a check against the DNA. TRBV12-2 is a recognized pseudogene. This CDR3 is 18 amino acids long. The CDR3 loop reads CASRTDSEVMGKNTEAFF. The CDR3 nucleotides are TGTGCAAGTCGCACAGACAGCGAGGTGATGGGGAAGAACACTGAAGCTTTCTTT.

This clone was seen only once. This chain links TRBV6-2 or TRBV6-3 with TRBJ2-2; 9 bases are a match to TRBD1. The last part of the DNA fits TRBJ1-3 better; the J call may be wrong. Per the germline V gene, CDR1 is MNHEY and CDR2 is SVGEGT. CDR3 length equals 14 residues. The CDR3: CASSNGQGRYTIYF. In nucleotides, the CDR3 is TGTGCCAGCAGTAACGGACAGGGGAGGTACACCATATATTTT.

CDR3 bases: TGTGCCAGCAGCATTCCAAAGCGGAGGGAAATAGCCAAAAACATTCAGTACTTC. Translated: CASSIPKRREIAKNIQYF. The V call is TRBV7-3, the J call TRBJ2-4; tentatively, D is TRBD2 (6 bases). The CDR3 sequence is 18 residues long. Germline V gives CDR1 SGHTA, CDR2 FQGTGA. V was trimmed by 5 bases and J by 0 bases, leaving 20 bases between them.

J is TRBJ2-7 and V is TRBV5-1, with D unresolved. This CDR3 has 13 residues. V was trimmed by 2 bases and J by 0 bases, leaving 6 bases between them. Per the germline V gene, CDR1 is SGHRS and CDR2 is YFSETQ. The CDR3 DNA sequence: TGCGCCAGCAGCTTCGGAGCCTCCTACGAGCAGTACTTC. Protein sequence: CASSFGASYEQYF. Supplemented by reference TRBV5-1 and TRBJ2-7, the full variable domain reads KAGVTQTPRYLIKTRGQQVTLSCSPISGHRSVSWYQQTPGQGLQFLFEYFSETQRNKGNFPGRFSGRQFSNSRSEMNVSTLELGDSALYLCASSFGASYEQYFGPGTRLTVT.

V is TRBV28 and J is TRBJ2-7; D is undetermined. Per the germline V gene, CDR1 is MDHEN and CDR2 is SYDVKM. Trimming stripped 7 bases from V and 1 base from J, with 17 bases between. This CDR3 has 15 amino acids. Written as DNA, the CDR3 is TGTGCCAGCACCCTAGTGAGGCCTGGGTCCTACGAGCAGTACTTC. It codes for CASTLVRPGSYEQYF.

This clone has just a few counts. The rearrangement uses TRBV30 and TRBJ1-2; no clear D. V was clipped by 1 base and J by 5 bases, with 5 bases between them. Per the germline V gene, CDR1 is GTSNPN and CDR2 is SVGIG (reference sequence). CDR3 size: 11 residues. CDR3: CAWSDSYGYTF. The CDR3 DNA reads TGTGCCTGGAGTGACTCATATGGCTACACCTTC.